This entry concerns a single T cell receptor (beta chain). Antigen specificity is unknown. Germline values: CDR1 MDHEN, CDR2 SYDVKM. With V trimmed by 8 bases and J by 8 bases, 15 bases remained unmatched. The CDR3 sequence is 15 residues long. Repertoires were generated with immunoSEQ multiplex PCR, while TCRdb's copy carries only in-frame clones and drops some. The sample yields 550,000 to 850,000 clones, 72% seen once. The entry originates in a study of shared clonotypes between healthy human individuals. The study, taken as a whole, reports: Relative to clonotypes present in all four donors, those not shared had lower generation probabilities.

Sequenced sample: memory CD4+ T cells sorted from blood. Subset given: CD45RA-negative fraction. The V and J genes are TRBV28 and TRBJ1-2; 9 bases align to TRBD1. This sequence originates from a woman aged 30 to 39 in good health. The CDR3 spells CASSRTQGTGWGYTF. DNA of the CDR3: TGTGCCAGCTCCCGGACCCAGGGGACAGGGTGGGGCTACACCTTC.